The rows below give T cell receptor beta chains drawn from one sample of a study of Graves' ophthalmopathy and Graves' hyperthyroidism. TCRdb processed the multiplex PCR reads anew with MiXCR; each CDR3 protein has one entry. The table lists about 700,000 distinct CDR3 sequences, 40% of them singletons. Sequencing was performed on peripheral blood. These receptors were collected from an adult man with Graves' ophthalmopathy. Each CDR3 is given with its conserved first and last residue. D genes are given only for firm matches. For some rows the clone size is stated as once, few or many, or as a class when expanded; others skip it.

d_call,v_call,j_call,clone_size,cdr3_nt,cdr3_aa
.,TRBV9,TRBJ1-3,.,TGTGCCAGCAGCCGAAACAGGGTAGGAGGAAACACCATATATTTT,CASSRNRVGGNTIYF
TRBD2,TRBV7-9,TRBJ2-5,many,TGTGCCAGCAGCTCCCCGATGCACTTAGCGGGAGTGGGGACCCAGTACTTC,CASSSPMHLAGVGTQYF
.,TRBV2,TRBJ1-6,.,TGTGCCAGCAGTCGCTCCGGGGGGGCGGCGAACAATTCACCCCTCCACTTT,CASSRSGGAANNSPLHF
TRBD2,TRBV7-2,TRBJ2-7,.,TGTGCCAGCAGTTTGAGCGGGAGCCCCTCCTACGAGCAGTACTTC,CASSLSGSPSYEQYF
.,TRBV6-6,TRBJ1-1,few,TGTGCCAGCAGTTATGGGGGCAAGGGAAACACTGAAGCTTTCTTT,CASSYGGKGNTEAFF
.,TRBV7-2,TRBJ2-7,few,TGTGCCAGCAGCCAAGCGGAAGTATACGAGCAGTACTTC,CASSQAEVYEQYF
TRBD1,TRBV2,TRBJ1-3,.,TGTGCCAGCAGCCGACGGACAGGACTCTCTGGAAACACCATATATTTT,CASSRRTGLSGNTIYF
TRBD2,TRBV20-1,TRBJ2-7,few,TGCAGTGCTAGAGCTCGACTAGCGGGAGGCGAGCAGTACTTC,CSARARLAGGEQYF
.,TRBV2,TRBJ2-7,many,TGTGCCAGCAGTGTAAAGGGGAGAAACGAGCAGTACTTC,CASSVKGRNEQYF
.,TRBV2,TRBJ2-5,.,TGTGCCAGCAGCTTAAAACGGGACTCCTCCTACGAGCGGTACTTC,CASSLKRDSSYERYF
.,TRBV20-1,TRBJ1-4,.,TGCAGTTACTTCGGGCATTCTAATGAAAAACTGTTTTTT,CSYFGHSNEKLFF
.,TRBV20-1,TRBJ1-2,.,TGCAGTGCCATATTCGGCGTCACCGGCGGCTACACCTTC,CSAIFGVTGGYTF
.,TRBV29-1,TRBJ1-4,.,TGCAGCGTTGGTGGGGGCCGTGAAAAACTGTTTTTT,CSVGGGREKLFF
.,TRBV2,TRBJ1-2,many,TGTGCCAGCAGCTCGCAGGGACTCTATGGCTACACCTTC,CASSSQGLYGYTF
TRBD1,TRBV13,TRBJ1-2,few,TGTGCCAGCAGCTTAACCGGGACAGGGGAACGTAGCTATGGCTACACCTTC,CASSLTGTGERSYGYTF
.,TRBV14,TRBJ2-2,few,TGTGCCAGCAGCCGGATAGAGCGGAACACCGGGGAGCTGTTTTTT,CASSRIERNTGELFF
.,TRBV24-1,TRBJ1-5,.,TGTGCCAGCAGTTTAGAGGCAGGGACCAATCAGCCCCAGCATTTT,CASSLEAGTNQPQHF
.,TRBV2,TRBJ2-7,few,TGTGCCAGCAGCTCTGGGCGTGGCGAGCAGTACTTC,CASSSGRGEQYF
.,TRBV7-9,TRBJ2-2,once,TGCGCCAGCAGCTTGTTTGGGACAGAGCTGTTTTTT,CASSLFGTELFF
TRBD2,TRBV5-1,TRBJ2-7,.,TGCGCCAGCAGCCCGGACGCGAGGGCTAGCGGGAGACGGGAGCAGTACTTC,CASSPDARASGRREQYF
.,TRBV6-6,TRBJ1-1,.,TGTGCCAGCAGTTACCCTCTCGAGAACACTGAAGCTTTCTTT,CASSYPLENTEAFF
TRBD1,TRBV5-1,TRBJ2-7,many,TGTGCCAGCAGCTTATCGGGACAGGGCTACGAGCAGTACTTC,CASSLSGQGYEQYF
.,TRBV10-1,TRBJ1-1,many,TGCGCCAGCAGTGACAGGGGTGACACTGAAGCTTTCTTT,CASSDRGDTEAFF
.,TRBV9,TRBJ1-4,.,TGTGCCAGCAGCGTAGATTACCGAGGCTCTGGAAAACTGTTTTTT,CASSVDYRGSGKLFF
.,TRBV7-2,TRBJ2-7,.,TGTGCCAGCAGTGAACTGTTCGGGGGATTTTCCTACGAGCAGTACTTC,CASSELFGGFSYEQYF
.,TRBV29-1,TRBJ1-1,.,TGCAGCGTTGAAGTTACGACCCTATACTTTGAAGCTTTCTTT,CSVEVTTLYFEAFF
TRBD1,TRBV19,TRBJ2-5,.,TGTGCCAGTAGTATCTGGTCGGGACAGGGTCGAGAGACCCAGTACTTC,CASSIWSGQGRETQYF
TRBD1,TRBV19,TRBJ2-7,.,TGTGCCAGTAGTATCTTGGCAGGGGGCATCTACGAGCAGTACTTC,CASSILAGGIYEQYF
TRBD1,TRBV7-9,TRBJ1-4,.,TGTGCCAGCAGCGTAATTTCTCGGGGACAGGTTGGAGAAAAACTGTTTTTT,CASSVISRGQVGEKLFF
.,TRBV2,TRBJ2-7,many,TGTGCCAGGTCGGGCCAGGGTAGATACGAGCAGTACTTC,CARSGQGRYEQYF
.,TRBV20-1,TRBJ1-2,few,TGCAGTGCTAGAGATTCTGCCTTGGGGGACTATGGCTACACCTTC,CSARDSALGDYGYTF
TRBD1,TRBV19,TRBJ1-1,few,TGTGCCAGTAGTACCCACCCGGGACAGGGGTTCCAATCGCAAGCTTTCTTT,CASSTHPGQGFQSQAFF
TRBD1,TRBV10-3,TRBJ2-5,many,TGTGCCATCAGGGGGACAGAACAAGAGACCCAGTACTTC,CAIRGTEQETQYF
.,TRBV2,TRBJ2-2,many,TGTGCCAGCAGGCCGACCAGAAACACCGGGGAGCTGTTTTTT,CASRPTRNTGELFF
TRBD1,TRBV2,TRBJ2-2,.,TGTACCAAGCCGGGACAGGGTATAAGCACCGGGGAGCTGTTTTTT,CTKPGQGISTGELFF
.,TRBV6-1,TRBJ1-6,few,TGTGCCAGCAGTCGTGTTTACGAGGGGACACCCCTCCACTTT,CASSRVYEGTPLHF
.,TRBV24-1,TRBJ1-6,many,TGTGCCACCAGTGACTCGAGACAGATTAATTCACCCCTCCACTTT,CATSDSRQINSPLHF
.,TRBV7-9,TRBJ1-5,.,TGTGCCAGCAGCTTAGGCGAGACAGGCTATAGCAATCAGCCCCAGCATTTT,CASSLGETGYSNQPQHF
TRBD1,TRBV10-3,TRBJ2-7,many,TGTGCCATCAGGACCGGGACAGGGGTCGCCTACGAGCAGTACTTC,CAIRTGTGVAYEQYF
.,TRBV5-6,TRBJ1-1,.,TGTGCCAGCAGCTTGGCCGGCAGGGATTACATGAACACTGAAGCTTTCTTT,CASSLAGRDYMNTEAFF
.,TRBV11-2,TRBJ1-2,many,TGTGCCAGCAGCCATGGGCTTCGGGGTAGTGGCTACACCTTC,CASSHGLRGSGYTF
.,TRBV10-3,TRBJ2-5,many,TGTGCCACCGGGATGCGAGAGACCCAGTACTTC,CATGMRETQYF
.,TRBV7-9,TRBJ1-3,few,TGTGCCAGCAGCTTTAATCCTAGCCAACGGACACAATCTGGAAACACCATATATTTT,CASSFNPSQRTQSGNTIYF
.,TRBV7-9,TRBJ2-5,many,TGTGCCAGCAGCCCGGACAGCATTTTACAAGAGACCCAGTACTTC,CASSPDSILQETQYF
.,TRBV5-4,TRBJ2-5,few,TGTGCCAGCAGCCCATGGGGAGAGACCCAGTACTTC,CASSPWGETQYF
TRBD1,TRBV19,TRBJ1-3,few,TGTGCCAGTAGTCTACTCCTGGGGACAGGAGGAGGAAACACCATATATTTT,CASSLLLGTGGGNTIYF
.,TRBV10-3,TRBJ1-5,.,TGTGCCGCAGGCGGCGAGTGGGGGCAAGACCAGCCCCAGCATTTT,CAAGGEWGQDQPQHF
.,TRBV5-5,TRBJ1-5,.,TGTGCCAGCAGCAACCCCAAGGCGGGGCTCAATCAGCCCCAGCATTTT,CASSNPKAGLNQPQHF
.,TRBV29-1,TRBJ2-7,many,TGCAGCGTTGACGGTCAGGGCTCCTACGAGCAGTACTTC,CSVDGQGSYEQYF